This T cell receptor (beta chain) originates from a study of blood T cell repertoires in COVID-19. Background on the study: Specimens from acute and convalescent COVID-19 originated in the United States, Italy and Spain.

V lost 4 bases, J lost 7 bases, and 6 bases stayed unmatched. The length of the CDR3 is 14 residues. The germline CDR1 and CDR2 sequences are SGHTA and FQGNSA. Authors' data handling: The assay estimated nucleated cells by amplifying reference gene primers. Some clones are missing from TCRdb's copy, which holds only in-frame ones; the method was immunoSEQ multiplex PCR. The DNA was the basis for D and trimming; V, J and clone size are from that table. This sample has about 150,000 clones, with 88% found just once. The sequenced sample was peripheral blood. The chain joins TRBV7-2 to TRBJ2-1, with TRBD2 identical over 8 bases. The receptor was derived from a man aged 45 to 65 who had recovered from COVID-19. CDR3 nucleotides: TGTGCCAGCAGCTCGTGGACTAGCAAGAATGAGCAGTTCTTC. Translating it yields CASSSWTSKNEQFF.